These 3 T cell receptor beta chains originate from one sample sequenced in a study of T-cell memory formation after mild COVID-19. Each CDR3 protein gets one entry after TCRdb re-called the 5' RACE reads with MiXCR. The sample records 180,000 or so distinct CDR3 sequences, roughly 10% being singletons. The source material was PBMCs or a T cell subset sorted from them (not recorded which). The receptor set was obtained from a man between 18 and 35 years old who had mild COVID-19 (a few samples of this study predate the infection). Cell type and time point are not known.

The chain links TRBV5-1 to TRBJ2-3; TRBD1 might be the D (5 bases). Per germline, CDR1 SGHRS and CDR2 YFSETQ. CDR3 size: 15 residues. V lost 3 bases and J lost 1, with 12 bases in between. The CDR3 is CASSSYRSGTDTQYF. CDR3 coding DNA: TGCGCCAGCAGCTCGTACAGGTCTGGCACAGATACGCAGTATTTT.

The chain employs TRBV20-1 and TRBJ2-4, with a tentative D call TRBD1 (5 bases). Germline V gene sequence: CDR1 DFQATT, CDR2 SNEGSKA (reference sequence). Trimming stripped 6 bases from V and 5 bases from J, with 14 bases between. There are 13 residues in the CDR3. The CDR3 DNA reads as TGCAGTGCCAGGGCACAGCCTCAAAACATTCAGTACTTC. Protein: CSARAQPQNIQYF.

This clonotype was recorded a few times. The V and J genes are TRBV6-5 and TRBJ1-2; D might be TRBD1 (6 bases). Trimming removed 6 bases from V and 4 bases from J, with 12 bases in between. Per germline, CDR1 MNHEY and CDR2 SVGAGI. CDR3 size: 13 residues. Written as DNA, the CDR3 is TGTGCCAGCAGCCGCACAGGGACCTATGGCTACACCTTC. Amino acids: CASSRTGTYGYTF.